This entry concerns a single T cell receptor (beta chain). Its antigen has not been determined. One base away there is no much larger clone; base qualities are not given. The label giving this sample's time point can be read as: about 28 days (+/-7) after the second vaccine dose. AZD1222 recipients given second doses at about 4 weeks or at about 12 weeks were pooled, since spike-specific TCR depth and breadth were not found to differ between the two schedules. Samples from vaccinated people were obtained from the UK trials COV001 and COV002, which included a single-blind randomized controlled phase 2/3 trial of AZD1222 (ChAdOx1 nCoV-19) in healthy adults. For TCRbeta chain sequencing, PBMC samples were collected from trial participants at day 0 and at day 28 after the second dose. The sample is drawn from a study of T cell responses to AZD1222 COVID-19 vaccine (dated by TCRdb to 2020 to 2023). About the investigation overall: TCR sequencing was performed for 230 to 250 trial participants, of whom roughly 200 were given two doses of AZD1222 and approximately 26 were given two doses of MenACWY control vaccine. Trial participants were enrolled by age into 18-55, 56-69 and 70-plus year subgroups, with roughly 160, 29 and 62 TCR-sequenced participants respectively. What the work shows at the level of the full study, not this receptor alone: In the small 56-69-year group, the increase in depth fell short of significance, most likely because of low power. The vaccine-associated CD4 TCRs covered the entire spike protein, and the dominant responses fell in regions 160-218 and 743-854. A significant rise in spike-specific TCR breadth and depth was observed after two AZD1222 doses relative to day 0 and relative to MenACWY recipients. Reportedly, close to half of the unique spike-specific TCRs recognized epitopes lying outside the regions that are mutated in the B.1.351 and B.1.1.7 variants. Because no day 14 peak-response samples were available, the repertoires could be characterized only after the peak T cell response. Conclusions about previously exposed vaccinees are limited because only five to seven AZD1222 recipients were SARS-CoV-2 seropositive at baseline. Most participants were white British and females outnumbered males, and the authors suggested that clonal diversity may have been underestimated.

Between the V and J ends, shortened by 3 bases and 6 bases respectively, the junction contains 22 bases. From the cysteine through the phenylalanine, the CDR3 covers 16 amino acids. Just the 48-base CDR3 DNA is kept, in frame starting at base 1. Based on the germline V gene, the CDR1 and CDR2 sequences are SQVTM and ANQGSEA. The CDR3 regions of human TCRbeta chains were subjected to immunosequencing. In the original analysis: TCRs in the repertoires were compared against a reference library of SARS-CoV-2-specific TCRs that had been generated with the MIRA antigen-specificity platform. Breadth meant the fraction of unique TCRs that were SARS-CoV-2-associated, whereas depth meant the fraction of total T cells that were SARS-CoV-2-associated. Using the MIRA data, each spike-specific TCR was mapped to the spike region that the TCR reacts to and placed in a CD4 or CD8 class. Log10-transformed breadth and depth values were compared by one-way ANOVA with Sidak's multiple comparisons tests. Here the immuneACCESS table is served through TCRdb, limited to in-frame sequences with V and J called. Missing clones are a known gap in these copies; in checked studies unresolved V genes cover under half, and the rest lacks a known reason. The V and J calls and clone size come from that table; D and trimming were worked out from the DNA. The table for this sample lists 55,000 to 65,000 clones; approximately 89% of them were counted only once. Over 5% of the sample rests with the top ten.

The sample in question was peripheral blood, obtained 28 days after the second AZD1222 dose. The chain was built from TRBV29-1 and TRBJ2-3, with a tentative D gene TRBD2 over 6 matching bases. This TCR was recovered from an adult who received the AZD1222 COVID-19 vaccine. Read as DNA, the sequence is TGCAGCGTTGATGACCCCCGGAGGGCGGTCCTTGATACGCAGTATTTT. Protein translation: CSVDDPRRAVLDTQYF.